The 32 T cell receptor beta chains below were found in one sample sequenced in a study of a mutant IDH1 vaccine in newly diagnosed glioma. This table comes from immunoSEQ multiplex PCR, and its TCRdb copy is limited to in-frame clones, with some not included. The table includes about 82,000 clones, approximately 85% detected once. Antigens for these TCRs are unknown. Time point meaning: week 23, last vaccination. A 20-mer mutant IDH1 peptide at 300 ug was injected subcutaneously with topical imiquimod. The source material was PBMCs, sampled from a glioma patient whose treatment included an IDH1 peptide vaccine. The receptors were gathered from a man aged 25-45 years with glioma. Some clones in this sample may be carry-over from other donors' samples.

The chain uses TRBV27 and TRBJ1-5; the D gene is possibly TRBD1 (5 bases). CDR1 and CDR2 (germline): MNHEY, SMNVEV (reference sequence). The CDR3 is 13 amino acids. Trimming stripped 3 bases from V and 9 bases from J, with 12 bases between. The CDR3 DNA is TGTGCCAGCAGTTTTAGGGACTGGGGGCCCCAGCATTTT. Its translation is CASSFRDWGPQHF.

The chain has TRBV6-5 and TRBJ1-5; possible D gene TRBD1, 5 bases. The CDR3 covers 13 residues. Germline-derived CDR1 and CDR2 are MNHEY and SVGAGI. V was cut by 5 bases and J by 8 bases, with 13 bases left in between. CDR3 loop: CASSALGGEPQHF. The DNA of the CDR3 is TGTGCCAGCAGTGCCCTGGGGGGGGAGCCCCAGCATTTT.

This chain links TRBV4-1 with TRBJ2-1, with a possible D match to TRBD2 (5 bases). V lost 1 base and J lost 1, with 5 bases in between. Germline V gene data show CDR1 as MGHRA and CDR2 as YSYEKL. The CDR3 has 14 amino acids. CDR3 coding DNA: TGCGCCAGCAGCCAAGCGGGGTCCTACAATGAGCAGTTCTTC. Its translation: CASSQAGSYNEQFF.

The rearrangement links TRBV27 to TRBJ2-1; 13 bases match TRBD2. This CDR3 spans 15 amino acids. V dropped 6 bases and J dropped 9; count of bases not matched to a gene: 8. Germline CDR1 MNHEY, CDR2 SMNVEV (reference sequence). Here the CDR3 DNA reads TGTGCCAGCAGCCCAACTAGCGGGAGGGCCGGTGAGCAGTTCTTC. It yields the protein CASSPTSGRAGEQFF.

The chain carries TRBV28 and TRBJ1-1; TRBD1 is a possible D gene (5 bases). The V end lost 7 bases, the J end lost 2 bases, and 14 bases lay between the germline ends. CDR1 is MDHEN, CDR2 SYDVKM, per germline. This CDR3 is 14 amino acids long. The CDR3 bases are TGTGCCAGCAAGATTGACAGCCCCAACACTGAAGCTTTCTTT. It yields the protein CASKIDSPNTEAFF.

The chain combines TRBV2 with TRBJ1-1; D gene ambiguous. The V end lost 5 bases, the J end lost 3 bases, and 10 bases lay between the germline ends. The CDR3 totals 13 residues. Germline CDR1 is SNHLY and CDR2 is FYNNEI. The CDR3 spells CASSLWGYTEAFF. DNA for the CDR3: TGTGCCAGCAGTTTGTGGGGTTACACTGAAGCTTTCTTT.

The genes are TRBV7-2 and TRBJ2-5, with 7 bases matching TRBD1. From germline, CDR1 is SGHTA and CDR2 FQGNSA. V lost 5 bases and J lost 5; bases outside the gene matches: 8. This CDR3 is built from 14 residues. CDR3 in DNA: TGTGCCAGCAGCCTACAGGGGAATAGGGAGACCCAGTACTTC. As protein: CASSLQGNRETQYF.

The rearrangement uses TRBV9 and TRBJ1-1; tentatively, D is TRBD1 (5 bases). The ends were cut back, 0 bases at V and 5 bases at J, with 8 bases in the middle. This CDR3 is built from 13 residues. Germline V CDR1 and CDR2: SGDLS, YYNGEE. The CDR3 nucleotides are TGTGCCAGCAGCGTAGGAGGGGAGACTGAAGCTTTCTTT. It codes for CASSVGGETEAFF.

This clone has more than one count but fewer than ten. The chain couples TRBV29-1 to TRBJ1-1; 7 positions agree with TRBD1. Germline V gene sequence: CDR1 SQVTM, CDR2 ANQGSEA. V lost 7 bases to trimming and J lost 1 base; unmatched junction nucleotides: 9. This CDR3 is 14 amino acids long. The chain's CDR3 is CSAGRDSGNTEAFF. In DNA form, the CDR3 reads TGCAGCGCCGGAAGGGACAGCGGGAACACTGAAGCTTTCTTT.

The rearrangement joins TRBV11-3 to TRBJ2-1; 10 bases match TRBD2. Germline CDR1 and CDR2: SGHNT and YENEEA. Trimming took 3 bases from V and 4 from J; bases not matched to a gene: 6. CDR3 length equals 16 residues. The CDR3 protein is CASSFRAGGQYNEQFF. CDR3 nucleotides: TGTGCCAGCAGCTTTCGAGCGGGAGGGCAGTACAATGAGCAGTTCTTC.

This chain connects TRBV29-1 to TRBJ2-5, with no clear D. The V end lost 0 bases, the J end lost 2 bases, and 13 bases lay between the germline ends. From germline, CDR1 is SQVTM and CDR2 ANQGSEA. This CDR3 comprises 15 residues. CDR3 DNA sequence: TGCAGCGTTGAAGATGCGTCCTCTCCACAAGAGACCCAGTACTTC. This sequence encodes CSVEDASSPQETQYF.

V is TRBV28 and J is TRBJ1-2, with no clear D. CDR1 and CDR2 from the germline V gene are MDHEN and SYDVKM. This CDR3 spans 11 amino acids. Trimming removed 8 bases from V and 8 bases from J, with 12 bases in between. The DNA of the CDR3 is TGTGCCAGCCTAGTGGATTTCGGCTACACCTTC. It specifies CASLVDFGYTF.

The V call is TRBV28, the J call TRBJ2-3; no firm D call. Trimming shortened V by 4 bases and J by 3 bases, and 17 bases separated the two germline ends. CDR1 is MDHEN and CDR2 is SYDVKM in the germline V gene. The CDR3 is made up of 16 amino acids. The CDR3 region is CASSSRQYYSTDTQYF. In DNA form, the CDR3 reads TGTGCCAGCAGTTCCCGGCAGTATTATTCGACAGATACGCAGTATTTT.

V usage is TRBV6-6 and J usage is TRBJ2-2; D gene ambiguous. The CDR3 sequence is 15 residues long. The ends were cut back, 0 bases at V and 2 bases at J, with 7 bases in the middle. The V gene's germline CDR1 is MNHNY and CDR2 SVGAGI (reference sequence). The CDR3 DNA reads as TGTGCCAGCAGTTACTCGGCGCTTAACACCGGGGAGCTGTTTTTT. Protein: CASSYSALNTGELFF.

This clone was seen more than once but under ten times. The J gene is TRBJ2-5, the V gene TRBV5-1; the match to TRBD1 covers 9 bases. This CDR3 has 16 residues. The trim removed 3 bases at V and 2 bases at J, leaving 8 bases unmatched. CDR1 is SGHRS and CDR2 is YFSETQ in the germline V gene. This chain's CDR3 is CASSSTGGLLQETQYF. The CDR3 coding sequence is TGCGCCAGCAGCTCTACAGGGGGCCTACTTCAAGAGACCCAGTACTTC.

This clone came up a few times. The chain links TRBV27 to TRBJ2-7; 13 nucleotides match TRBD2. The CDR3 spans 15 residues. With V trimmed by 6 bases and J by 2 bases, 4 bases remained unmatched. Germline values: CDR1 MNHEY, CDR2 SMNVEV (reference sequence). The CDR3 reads CASRGLAGRAYEQYF. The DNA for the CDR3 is TGTGCCAGCAGGGGACTAGCGGGAAGGGCCTACGAGCAGTACTTC.

The DNA for the CDR3 is TGTGCCAGCAAAGGTGGCGGGGGAAGCTCCTACGAGCAGTACTTC. This codes for CASKGGGGSSYEQYF. The V call is TRBV27, the J call TRBJ2-7; 7 bases are shared with TRBD2. The germline V gene encodes CDR1 MNHEY and CDR2 SMNVEV (reference sequence). Trimming at V came to 7 bases and at J to 0 bases, leaving 9 bases not matched to a gene. The CDR3 consists of 15 residues.

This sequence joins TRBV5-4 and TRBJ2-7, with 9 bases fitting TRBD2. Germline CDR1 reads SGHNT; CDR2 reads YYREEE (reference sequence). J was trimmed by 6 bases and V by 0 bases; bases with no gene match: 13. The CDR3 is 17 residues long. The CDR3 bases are TGTGCCAGCAGCTTGGATCCCCTATTAGCGGGAGTTGGCGAGCAGTACTTC. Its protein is CASSLDPLLAGVGEQYF.

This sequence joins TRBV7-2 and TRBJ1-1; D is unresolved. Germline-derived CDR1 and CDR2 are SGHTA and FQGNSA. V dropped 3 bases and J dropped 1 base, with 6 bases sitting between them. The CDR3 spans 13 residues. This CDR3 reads CASSLWRNTEAFF. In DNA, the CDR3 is TGTGCCAGCAGCTTGTGGAGGAACACTGAAGCTTTCTTT. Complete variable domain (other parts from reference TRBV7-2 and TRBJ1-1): GAGVSQSPSNKVTEKGKDVELRCDPISGHTALYWYRQSLGQGLEFLIYFQGNSAPDKSGLPSDRFSAERTGGSVSTLTIQRTQQEDSAVYLCASSLWRNTEAFFGQGTRLTVV.

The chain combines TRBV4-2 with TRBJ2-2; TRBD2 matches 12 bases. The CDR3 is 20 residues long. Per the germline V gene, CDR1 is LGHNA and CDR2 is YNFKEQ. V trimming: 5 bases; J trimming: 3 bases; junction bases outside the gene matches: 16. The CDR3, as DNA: TGTGCCAGCAGCTCCAGACTAGCGGGGGCCTGGAATGAAGACACCGGGGAGCTGTTTTTT. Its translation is CASSSRLAGAWNEDTGELFF.

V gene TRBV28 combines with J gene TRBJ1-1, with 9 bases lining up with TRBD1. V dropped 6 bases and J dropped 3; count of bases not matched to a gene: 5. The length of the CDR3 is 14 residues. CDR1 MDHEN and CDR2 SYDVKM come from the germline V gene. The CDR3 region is CASSMGQGYTEAFF. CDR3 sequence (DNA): TGTGCCAGCAGCATGGGACAGGGCTACACTGAAGCTTTCTTT.

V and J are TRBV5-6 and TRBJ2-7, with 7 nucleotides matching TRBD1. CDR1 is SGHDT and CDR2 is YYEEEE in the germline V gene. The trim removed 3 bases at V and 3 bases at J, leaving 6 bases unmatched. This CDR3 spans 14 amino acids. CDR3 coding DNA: TGTGCCAGCAGCTATATGGACAGGCTCTACGAGCAGTACTTC. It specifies CASSYMDRLYEQYF.

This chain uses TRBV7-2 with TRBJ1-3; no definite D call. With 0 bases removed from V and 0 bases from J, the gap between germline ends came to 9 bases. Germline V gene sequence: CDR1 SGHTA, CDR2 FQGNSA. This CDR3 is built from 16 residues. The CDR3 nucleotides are TGTGCCAGCAGCTTAGCGCTCCAATTCTCTGGAAACACCATATATTTT. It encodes CASSLALQFSGNTIYF.

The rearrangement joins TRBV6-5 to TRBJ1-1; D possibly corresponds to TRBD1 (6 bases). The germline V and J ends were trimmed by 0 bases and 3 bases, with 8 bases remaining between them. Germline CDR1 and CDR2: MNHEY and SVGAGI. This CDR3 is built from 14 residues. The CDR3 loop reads CASSYSRQDTEAFF. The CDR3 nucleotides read TGTGCCAGCAGTTACTCGAGACAGGACACTGAAGCTTTCTTT.

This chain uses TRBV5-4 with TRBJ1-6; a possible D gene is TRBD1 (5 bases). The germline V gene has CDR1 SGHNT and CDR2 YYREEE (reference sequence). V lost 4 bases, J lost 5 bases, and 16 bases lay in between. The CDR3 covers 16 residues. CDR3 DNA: TGTGCCAGCAGCCCAGGCGTAGGGACCGATAATTCACCCCTCCACTTT. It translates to CASSPGVGTDNSPLHF.

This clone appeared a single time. CDR3 DNA: TGCAGCGTTGGGACAGGCTCTTACGAGCAGTACTTC. Its protein product is CSVGTGSYEQYF. The chain links TRBV29-1 to TRBJ2-7; TRBD1 matches 7 bases. The CDR3 is made up of 12 amino acids. Unmatched junction bases numbered 4, after V lost 4 bases and J lost 4 bases. CDR1 and CDR2 (germline): SQVTM, ANQGSEA.

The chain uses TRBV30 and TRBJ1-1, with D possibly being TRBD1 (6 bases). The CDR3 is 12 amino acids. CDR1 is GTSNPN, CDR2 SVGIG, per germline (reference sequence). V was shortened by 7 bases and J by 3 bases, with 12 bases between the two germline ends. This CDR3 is CALKQGDTEAFF. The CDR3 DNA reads TGTGCCTTAAAACAGGGAGACACTGAAGCTTTCTTT.

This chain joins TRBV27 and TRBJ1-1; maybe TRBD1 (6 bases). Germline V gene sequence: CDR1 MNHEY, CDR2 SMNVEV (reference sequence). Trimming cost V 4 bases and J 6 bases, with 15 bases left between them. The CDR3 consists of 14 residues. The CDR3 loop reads CASSSRDTAPEAFF. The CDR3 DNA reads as TGTGCCAGCAGTTCCAGGGACACCGCTCCTGAAGCTTTCTTT.

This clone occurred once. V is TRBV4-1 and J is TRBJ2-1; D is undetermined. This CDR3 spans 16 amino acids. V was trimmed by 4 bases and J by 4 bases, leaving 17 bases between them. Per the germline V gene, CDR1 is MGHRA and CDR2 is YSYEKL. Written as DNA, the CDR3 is TGCGCCAGCAGCCCCTTGACCGGGCCCGATTACAATGAGCAGTTCTTC. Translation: CASSPLTGPDYNEQFF.

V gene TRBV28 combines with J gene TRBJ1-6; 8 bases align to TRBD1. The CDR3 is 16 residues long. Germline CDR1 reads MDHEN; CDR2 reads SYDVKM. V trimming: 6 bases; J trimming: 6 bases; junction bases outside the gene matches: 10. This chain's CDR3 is CASSDTGTGRNSPLHF. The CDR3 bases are TGTGCCAGCAGCGATACCGGGACAGGACGTAATTCACCCCTCCACTTT.

CDR3 sequence: CASSLEQAQNSPLHF. The CDR3 nucleotides are TGCGCCAGCAGCTTGGAGCAGGCTCAGAATTCACCCCTCCACTTT. The chain links TRBV5-1 to TRBJ1-6; D gene uncertain. Germline V gene sequence: CDR1 SGHRS, CDR2 YFSETQ. This CDR3 contains 15 residues. V was trimmed by 0 bases and J by 7 bases, leaving 11 bases between them.

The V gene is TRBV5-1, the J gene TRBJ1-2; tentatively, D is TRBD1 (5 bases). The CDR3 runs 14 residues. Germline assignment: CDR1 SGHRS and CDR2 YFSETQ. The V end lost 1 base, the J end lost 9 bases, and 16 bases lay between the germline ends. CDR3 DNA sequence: TGCGCCAGCAGCTTGTCATCGGGGGGGAAGAGCTACACCTTC. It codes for CASSLSSGGKSYTF.